This T cell receptor (beta chain) was recovered during a study of human T cells and chemical hapten exposure. Turning to the study itself: It was small differences in pooled library volume that mainly caused per-sample TCR yields to vary. Points from the study as a whole: Correlating positively with patch test score were the PT1 expanded TCR counts.

TCRdb re-analysed the RACE reads in MiXCR, keeping a single row per CDR3 protein. Of 300,000 to 450,000 distinct CDR3 sequences in the sample, 5.1% were seen once. V was clipped by 4 bases and J by 0 bases; unmatched bases: 5. The CDR3 loop spans 16 amino acids. Germline CDR1 reads SGHAT; CDR2 reads FQDESV (reference sequence). Sample time point: pre-sensitization, week 0. Treatment here: therapeutic diphenylcyclopropenone sensitization with weekly scalp DPC. The authors' total RNA extraction used unfractionated whole blood. This clonotype was detected many times. The antigen remains unidentified. The starting material was whole blood, obtained in connection with sensitization to the hapten diphenylcyclopropenone (DPC). The sequence came from a woman aged 50 to 60 with alopecia areata. Some clones in this sample may be carry-over from other donors' samples. This chain links TRBV11-1 with TRBJ1-4; TRBD1 agrees at 7 bases. The CDR3 here is CASSSGQLSTNEKLFF. DNA for the CDR3: TGTGCCAGCAGCTCGGGACAGCTATCAACTAATGAAAAACTGTTTTTT.